Sequencing of this TCR beta chain was carried out in a study of T cells in Graves' hyperthyroidism and ophthalmopathy. It was RNA transcripts that yielded the amplified TCR beta CDR3 regions. Primed by the HTBI set, a first-round RT-PCR was run on the TCR CDR3. TCRdb processed the multiplex PCR reads anew with MiXCR; each CDR3 protein has one entry. The table lists 500,000 to 600,000 distinct CDR3 sequences, approximately 44% of them singletons. Regarding the study as a whole: Stable hyperthyroidism and ophthalmopathy were separated using 13 V-J signatures.

Diagnoses were made from clinical symptoms, serum measures (thyroxine and TRAb), thyroid ultrasound and orbital computed tomography. In this sample, this clonotype turned up a few times. Its antigen remains unidentified. The CDR3 is 16 amino acids. Trimming removed 5 bases from V and 5 bases from J; junction bases left unmatched: 14. CDR1 and CDR2 from the germline V gene are MDHEN and SYDVKM. The sample comprised peripheral blood or thyroid tissue (not recorded which). This sequence joins TRBV28 and TRBJ2-5; 7 nucleotides agree with TRBD1. The source is an adult woman with Graves' disease, either hyperthyroidism or ophthalmopathy (not recorded which). For the CDR3, the DNA is TGTGCCAGCAGTCCTCAAACAGGGGTGGTCCTGGAGACCCAGTACTTC. Residues: CASSPQTGVVLETQYF.